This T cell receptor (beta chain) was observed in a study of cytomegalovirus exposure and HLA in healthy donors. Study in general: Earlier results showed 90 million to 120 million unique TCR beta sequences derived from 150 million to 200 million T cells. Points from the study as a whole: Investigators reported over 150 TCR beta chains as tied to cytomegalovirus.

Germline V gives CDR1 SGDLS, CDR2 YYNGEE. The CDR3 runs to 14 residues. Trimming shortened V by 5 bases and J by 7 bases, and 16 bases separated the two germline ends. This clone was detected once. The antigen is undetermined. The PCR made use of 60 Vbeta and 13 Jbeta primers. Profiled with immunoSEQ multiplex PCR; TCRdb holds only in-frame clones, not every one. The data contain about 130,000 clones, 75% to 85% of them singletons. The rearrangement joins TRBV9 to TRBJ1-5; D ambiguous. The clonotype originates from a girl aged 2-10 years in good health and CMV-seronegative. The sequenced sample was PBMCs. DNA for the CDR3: TGTGCCAGCAGTGTCGAGGGAATAGGGCAGCCCCAGCATTTT. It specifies CASSVEGIGQPQHF.